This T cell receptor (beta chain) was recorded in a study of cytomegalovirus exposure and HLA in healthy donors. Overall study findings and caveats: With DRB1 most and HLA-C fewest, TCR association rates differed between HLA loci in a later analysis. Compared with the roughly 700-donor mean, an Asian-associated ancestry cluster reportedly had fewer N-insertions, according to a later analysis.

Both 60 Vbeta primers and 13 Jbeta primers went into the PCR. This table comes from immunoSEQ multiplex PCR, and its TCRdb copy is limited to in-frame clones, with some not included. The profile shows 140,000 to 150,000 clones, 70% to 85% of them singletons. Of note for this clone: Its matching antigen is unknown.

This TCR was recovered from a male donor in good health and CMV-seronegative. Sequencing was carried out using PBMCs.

The CDR3 nucleotides read TGTGCCAGCAGCCCGCGGACAGGGAAAAACATTCAGTACTTC. This gives the protein CASSPRTGKNIQYF. The chain uses TRBV7-2 and TRBJ2-4, with TRBD1 matching 8 bases. J gave up 4 bases and V 5 bases, and 4 bases lay outside the gene matches. This CDR3 contains 14 residues. Germline values: CDR1 SGHTA, CDR2 FQGNSA.